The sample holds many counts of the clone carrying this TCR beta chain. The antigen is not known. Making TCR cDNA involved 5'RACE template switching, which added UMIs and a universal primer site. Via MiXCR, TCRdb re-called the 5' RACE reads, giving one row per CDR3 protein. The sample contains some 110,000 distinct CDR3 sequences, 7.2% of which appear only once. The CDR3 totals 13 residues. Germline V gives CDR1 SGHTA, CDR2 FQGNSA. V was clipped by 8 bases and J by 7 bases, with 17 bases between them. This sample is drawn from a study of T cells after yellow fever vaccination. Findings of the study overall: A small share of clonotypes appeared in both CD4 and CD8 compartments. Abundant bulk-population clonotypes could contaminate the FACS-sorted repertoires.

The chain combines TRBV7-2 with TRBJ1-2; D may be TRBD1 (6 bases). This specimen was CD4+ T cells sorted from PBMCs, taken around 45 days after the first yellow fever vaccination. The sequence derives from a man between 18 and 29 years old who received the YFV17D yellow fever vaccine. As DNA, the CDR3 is TGTGCCAGCCTCTCCCTGGCAGGGGCTGGCTACACCTTC. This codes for CASLSLAGAGYTF.